These T cell receptor beta chains were read from a single sample in a study of blood T cells in healthy people across ages. MiXCR, applied by TCRdb to the 5' RACE reads, yields one record per CDR3 protein. The table records under 2,000,000 distinct CDR3 sequences, roughly 50% of them present only once. The sequenced sample consisted of blood. These receptors were obtained from a woman aged 40 to 55 in good health. CDR3s include the opening cysteine and the closing phenylalanine or tryptophan. The order of the fields is V gene, D gene, clone size, J gene, CDR3 protein, CDR3 DNA. D genes are given only for firm matches. Some rows have no size entry. The others give once, few or many, or a class for an expanded clone.

TRBV29-1	TRBD2	few	TRBJ2-3	CSAVLAALADTQYF	TGCAGCGCCGTACTAGCGGCCCTGGCAGATACGCAGTATTTT
TRBV21-1	NA	NA	TRBJ1-5	CASSKASDSVGDFNQPQHF	TGTGCCAGCAGCAAAGCATCGGATTCAGTTGGGGACTTCAATCAGCCCCAGCATTTT
TRBV5-8	NA	NA	TRBJ2-6	CASSPGRTSGANVLTF	TGTGCCAGCAGCCCCGGACGGACCTCTGGGGCCAACGTCCTGACTTTC
TRBV5-1	NA	NA	TRBJ2-1	CASSLTGEYSYNEQFF	TGCGCCAGCAGCTTGACGGGGGAATACTCCTACAATGAGCAGTTCTTC
TRBV29-1	NA	NA	TRBJ2-7	CGEESTVGWYEQYF	TGCGGCGAGGAGTCGACGGTTGGTTGGTACGAGCAGTACTTC
TRBV13	NA	NA	TRBJ2-4	CASSLPGGASNKNIQYF	TGTGCCAGCAGCCTCCCCGGCGGGGCTTCCAATAAAAACATTCAGTACTTC
TRBV15	NA	NA	TRBJ2-3	CATHGTQTSTDTQYF	TGTGCCACTCACGGAACCCAGACGAGCACAGATACGCAGTATTTT
TRBV25-1	TRBD1	NA	TRBJ1-1	CASLPRTGVNTEAFF	TGTGCCAGCTTACCGAGGACAGGAGTGAACACTGAAGCTTTCTTT
TRBV6-6	NA	NA	TRBJ1-4	CASGEGEKLFF	TGTGCCAGCGGAGAAGGGGAAAAACTGTTTTTT
TRBV7-2	NA	NA	TRBJ2-3	CASGSGDRGDTQYF	TGTGCCAGCGGAAGCGGTGACCGGGGAGATACGCAGTATTTT
TRBV14	NA	NA	TRBJ2-6	CASSHSGPGANVLTF	TGTGCCAGCAGCCATTCGGGGCCTGGGGCCAACGTCCTGACTTTC